The clone carrying this T cell receptor (beta chain) was recorded a few times. Its matching antigen is unknown. The data were taken from a study of identical twins. Study conclusions and caveats: Models, which agreed with sharing between unrelated individuals, nonetheless underestimated the out-of-frame TCR alpha sharing seen in monozygotic twins. Invariant cells of the MAIT and iNKT types might have partly distorted the zero-insertion analyses. The same donors were not followed; conclusions instead depended on cross-sectional statistical analysis. Carriage of fewer insertions was seen in abundant cord blood beta clonotypes, whereas memory repertoires showed none.

From the 5' RACE reads, TCRdb called clonotypes with MiXCR, one entry per CDR3 protein. This sample has some 570,000 distinct CDR3 sequences, with 20% to 25% found just once. J lost 1 base, V lost 0 bases, and 10 bases had no gene match. CDR1 is SGHDN and CDR2 is FVKESK in the germline V gene. The CDR3 length is 20 residues. The same data also contributed to another study, on yellow fever vaccine responses in identical twins.

The chain joins TRBV14 to TRBJ2-1, with 12 bases lining up with TRBD2. This TCR came from a woman between 18 and 29 years old in good health. Sample: CD4+ T cells sorted from blood. DNA of the CDR3: TGTGCCAGCAGCCAAGATAACGCACTAGCGGGAGGCTGGTCCTACAATGAGCAGTTCTTC. The encoded protein is CASSQDNALAGGWSYNEQFF. Full variable domain (rest looked up from reference TRBV14 and TRBJ2-1): EAGVTQFPSHSVIEKGQTVTLRCDPISGHDNLYWYRRVMGKEIKFLLHFVKESKQDESGMPNNRFLAERTGGTYSTLKVQPAELEDSGVYFCASSQDNALAGGWSYNEQFFGPGTRLTVL.